The 26 T cell receptor beta chains presented below share a single source sample, sequenced in a study of shared clonotypes between healthy human individuals. Only in-frame clones appear in the TCRdb table, and some are missing; sequencing was by immunoSEQ multiplex PCR. The profile covers about 480,000 clones, with around 79% appearing a single time and approximately 13% taken by the ten largest. The sample taken for sequencing was PBMCs. The receptors here all came from a woman in her forties in good health. Some clones in this sample may be carry-over from other donors' samples.

The chain has TRBV2 and TRBJ2-1; TRBD1 matches at 11 bases. With 1 base clipped from V and 7 bases from J, the junction kept 6 bases outside the gene matches. Germline V gives CDR1 SNHLY, CDR2 FYNNEI. CDR3 size: 16 residues. CDR3 sequence reads: CASSEVMGQGENEQFF. CDR3 nucleotides: TGTGCCAGCAGTGAAGTTATGGGACAGGGGGAGAATGAGCAGTTCTTC.

This chain uses TRBV11-2 with TRBJ1-1; the D is unclear. Deletions cut 0 bases from V and 7 bases from J, with 15 bases between. Germline V gives CDR1 SGHAT, CDR2 FQNNGV. The CDR3 totals 15 residues. The DNA for the CDR3 is TGTGCCAGCAGCTTAGAATCCTCACCCCTCAGTGAAGCTTTCTTT. It codes for CASSLESSPLSEAFF.

The V gene is TRBV2, the J gene TRBJ2-3, with D possibly TRBD1 on 5 matching bases. Trimming took 10 bases from V and 5 from J, leaving 22 bases between them. Germline V gene sequence: CDR1 SNHLY, CDR2 FYNNEI. The CDR3 length is 15 residues. CDR3 coding DNA: TGTGCCACCCGTAGCCCCTTTCAGGGCCGAGATACGCAGTATTTT. Residues: CATRSPFQGRDTQYF.

In this sample, this clone turned up once. This rearrangement joins TRBV7-6 to TRBJ2-7; D remains unclear. Germline CDR1 SGHVS, CDR2 FNYEAQ. Trimming left V 1 base short and J 1 base short, with 5 bases between. The CDR3 has 13 residues. The CDR3, as DNA: TGTGCCAGCAGCTTAGACAGTTCCTACGAGCAGTACTTC. This codes for CASSLDSSYEQYF.

The chain combines TRBV6-1 with TRBJ2-5; tentatively, D is TRBD1 (5 bases). Judging by the DNA end, TRBJ2-7 fits better; the J call may be wrong. There are 16 residues in the CDR3. From germline, CDR1 is MNHNS and CDR2 SASEGT. The CDR3 protein is CASSEVGESPVYEQYF. CDR3 in DNA: TGTGCCAGCAGTGAAGTAGGGGAAAGCCCAGTCTACGAGCAGTACTTC.

V and J are TRBV28 and TRBJ1-2; 9 bases line up with TRBD1. V lost 10 bases, J lost 5 bases, and 11 bases stayed unmatched. Looked up from germline, CDR1 is MDHEN and CDR2 is SYDVKM. This CDR3 is built from 14 residues. CDR3 residues: CAIELGQGGYGYTF. Written as DNA, the CDR3 is TGTGCCATCGAACTGGGACAGGGAGGGTATGGCTACACCTTC.

The genes are TRBV19 and TRBJ1-5; D is unresolved. CDR1 is LNHDA, CDR2 SQIVND, per germline (reference sequence). V gave up 4 bases and J gave up 5 bases, with 9 bases separating them. The CDR3 length is 13 residues. Written as DNA, the CDR3 is TGTGCCAGTAGTAATCAGATCGATCAGCCCCAGCATTTT. It is translated as CASSNQIDQPQHF.

As regards this clone: Other nucleotide sequences in the sample specify the same CDR3. CDR3 sequence reads: CSVGQGAYNEQFF. The CDR3 DNA reads TGCAGCGTAGGGCAGGGGGCCTACAATGAGCAGTTCTTC. The V call is TRBV29-1, the J call TRBJ2-1; 7 nucleotides align to TRBD1. The junction had 4 bases not matched to a gene; V was cut back by 6 bases and J by 2 bases. This CDR3 has 13 residues. Germline V gives CDR1 SQVTM, CDR2 ANQGSEA.

The chain carries TRBV14 and TRBJ2-1; no reliable D call. Trimming took 0 bases from V and 7 from J, leaving 4 bases between them. Germline values: CDR1 SGHDN, CDR2 FVKESK. The CDR3 covers 12 residues. The CDR3 nucleotides are TGTGCCAGCAGCCAAGAGTGGAATGAGCAGTTCTTC. Translated, it gives CASSQEWNEQFF.

The chain is built from TRBV20-1 and TRBJ2-1; the D is unclear. The CDR3 totals 10 residues. Germline V gives CDR1 DFQATT, CDR2 SNEGSKA (reference sequence). The V end lost 4 bases, the J end lost 15 bases, and 13 bases lay between the germline ends. CDR3 sequence (DNA): TGCAGTGCTATGGCCGAAGGTTTGTTCTTC. This codes for CSAMAEGLFF.

The chain is built from TRBV7-7 and TRBJ2-5; D might be TRBD1 or TRBD2, each matching 5 bases. CDR3 size: 14 residues. Germline V CDR1 and CDR2: SSHAT, FNYEAQ (reference sequence). V lost 2 bases to trimming and J lost 7 bases, with 14 bases between them. The CDR3 loop reads CASSLSRQSGTQYF. CDR3 bases: TGTGCCAGCAGCTTATCCCGACAGAGCGGGACCCAGTACTTC.

This clone has a single count. The V and J genes are TRBV28 and TRBJ1-1; perhaps TRBD1 as D (6 bases). Trimming shortened V by 4 bases and J by 4 bases, and 10 bases separated the two germline ends. The CDR3 has 13 amino acids. Germline CDR1 is MDHEN and CDR2 is SYDVKM. The CDR3 region has the DNA TGTGCCAGCAGTTGGCCGGGGGCCACTGAAGCTTTCTTT. Protein: CASSWPGATEAFF.

This clone was found once. The rearrangement uses TRBV10-3 and TRBJ2-3; D may correspond to TRBD1 or TRBD2 (5 bases each). The germline CDR1 and CDR2 sequences are ENHRY and SYGVKD. CDR3 length: 19 residues. V lost 0 bases, J lost 1 base, and 20 bases lay in between. CDR3 protein: CAISESKRGTVGGTDTQYF. The CDR3 coding sequence is TGTGCCATCAGTGAGTCGAAACGAGGGACGGTGGGCGGCACAGATACGCAGTATTTT.

In this sample, this clone turned up a few times. Other DNA sequences from this sample encode an identical CDR3 as well. V usage is TRBV5-1 and J usage is TRBJ1-1; the D gene is possibly TRBD1 (6 bases). The CDR3 loop spans 15 amino acids. Trimming stripped 0 bases from V and 0 bases from J, with 9 bases between. Germline loops: CDR1 SGHRS, CDR2 YFSETQ. The CDR3 DNA reads TGCGCCAGCAGCTTGGATGGGGGCATGAACACTGAAGCTTTCTTT. Translating it yields CASSLDGGMNTEAFF.

The sample holds a few counts of this clone. The chain employs TRBV6-5 and TRBJ2-5, with 9 positions matching TRBD2. Germline CDR1 and CDR2: MNHEY and SVGAGI. CDR3 size: 15 residues. With V trimmed by 6 bases and J by 4 bases, 9 bases remained unmatched. Here the CDR3 DNA reads TGTGCCAGCAGGGTCCTCCTAGCGGGATCAGAGACCCAGTACTTC. Encoded protein: CASRVLLAGSETQYF.

V usage is TRBV7-6 and J usage is TRBJ2-3; D gene ambiguous. The CDR3 contains 14 residues. In germline, CDR1 is SGHVS, CDR2 FNYEAQ. V was clipped by 5 bases and J by 0 bases, with 9 bases between them. For the CDR3, the DNA is TGTGCCAGCAGCGCCCGCCACAGCACAGATACGCAGTATTTT. Translation gives CASSARHSTDTQYF.

The chain combines TRBV9 with TRBJ2-1, with 9 bases aligning to TRBD1. The CDR3 spans 17 residues. Germline assignment: CDR1 SGDLS and CDR2 YYNGEE. J lost 7 bases, V lost 1 base, and 12 bases had no gene match. CDR3 region: CASSVRRGGQGVNEQFF. Here the CDR3 DNA reads TGTGCCAGCAGCGTACGGAGGGGGGGACAGGGTGTGAATGAGCAGTTCTTC.

This clone was found once. An end of the junction differs from the germline gene, which may be a read error. The V call is TRBV7-7, the J call TRBJ2-5, with TRBD1 matching over 8 bases. Germline V gene sequence: CDR1 SSHAT, CDR2 FNYEAQ (reference sequence). The CDR3 runs 13 residues. This CDR3 is CASSLQGDSAQYF. CDR3 in DNA: TGTGCTAGCAGCTTACAGGGGGATTCTGCCCAGTACTTC.

J is TRBJ2-7 and V is TRBV5-8; 11 bases are shared with TRBD1. V was clipped by 4 bases and J by 2 bases; unmatched bases: 5. Germline CDR1 is SGHTS and CDR2 is YDEGEE. The CDR3 totals 15 residues. The CDR3: CASSEPGQGAYEQYF. The CDR3 coding sequence is TGTGCCAGCAGCGAACCGGGACAGGGGGCCTACGAGCAGTACTTC. The variable domain in full, completed from reference TRBV5-8 and TRBJ2-7, reads EAGVTQSPTHLIKTRGQQATLRCSPISGHTSVYWYQQALGLGLQFLLWYDEGEERNRGNFPPRFSGRQFPNYSSELNVNALELEDSALYLCASSEPGQGAYEQYFGPGTRLTVT.

J is TRBJ2-3 and V is TRBV2, with 11 bases matching TRBD1. The CDR3 extends over 16 amino acids. The V and J ends lost 3 bases and 2 bases, in that order; junction bases with no gene match: 4. Germline V gene sequence: CDR1 SNHLY, CDR2 FYNNEI. CDR3 nucleotide sequence: TGTGCCAGCAGTGAGTTGGGACAGGGGGTCACAGATACGCAGTATTTT. Protein sequence: CASSELGQGVTDTQYF.

This clone was observed many times. The chain has TRBV7-9 and TRBJ2-2, with 14 bases aligning to TRBD2. V was clipped by 5 bases and J by 7 bases; unmatched bases: 9. This CDR3 is built from 17 residues. The germline V gene encodes CDR1 SEHNR and CDR2 FQNEAQ (reference sequence). CDR3 DNA sequence: TGTGCCAGCAGCCGACCGGGACTAGCGGGAGTTTACGGGGAGCTGTTTTTT. Encoded protein: CASSRPGLAGVYGELFF. The variable domain in full, completed from reference TRBV7-9 and TRBJ2-2, reads DTGVSQNPRHKITKRGQNVTFRCDPISEHNRLYWYRQTLGQGPEFLTYFQNEAQLEKSRLLSDRFSAERPKGSFSTLEIQRTEQGDSAMYLCASSRPGLAGVYGELFFGEGSRLTVL.

The V and J genes are TRBV18 and TRBJ2-5; the match to TRBD1 covers 10 bases. Losses at the gene ends were 3 bases for V and 4 bases for J; bases not matched to a gene: 8. The length of the CDR3 is 16 residues. Germline CDR1 reads KGHSH; CDR2 reads LQKENI. The CDR3 loop reads CASSPYSTGGGETQYF. The CDR3 DNA follows: TGTGCCAGCTCACCCTATTCGACAGGGGGCGGAGAGACCCAGTACTTC.

The chain has TRBV5-6 and TRBJ1-6; D unresolved. Trimming pared 3 bases from V and 4 bases from J, leaving 11 bases between. Germline CDR1 and CDR2: SGHDT and YYEEEE. The CDR3 covers 15 residues. CDR3 in DNA: TGTGCCAGCAGCTCCGGAGGAGGATATAATTCACCCCTCCACTTT. Translated, it gives CASSSGGGYNSPLHF.

About this clone itself: Distinct nucleotide sequences in the sample also encode this CDR3. The rearrangement uses TRBV30 and TRBJ1-5; TRBD1 agrees at 7 bases. Germline assignment: CDR1 GTSNPN and CDR2 SVGIG (reference sequence). With V trimmed by 3 bases and J by 4 bases, 3 bases remained unmatched. The CDR3 has 13 amino acids. The CDR3 coding sequence is TGTGCCTGGAGCGGGACAGTTAATCAGCCCCAGCATTTT. Amino acid sequence: CAWSGTVNQPQHF.

V is TRBV28 and J is TRBJ2-7; D possibly matches TRBD1 or TRBD2 (5 bases each). The CDR3 totals 14 residues. V lost 6 bases, J lost 2 bases, and 14 bases lay in between. Germline V gene data show CDR1 as MDHEN and CDR2 as SYDVKM. The CDR3 DNA is TGTGCCAGCAGGCGCCGGGACGGCGCCTACGAGCAGTACTTC. Protein sequence: CASRRRDGAYEQYF. The full variable domain, with the rest looked up from reference TRBV28 and TRBJ2-7, is DVKVTQSSRYLVKRTGEKVFLECVQDMDHENMFWYRQDPGLGLRLIYFSYDVKMKEKGDIPEGYSVSREKKERFSLILESASTNQTSMYLCASRRRDGAYEQYFGPGTRLTVT.

The chain has TRBV7-9 and TRBJ2-2; D might be TRBD1 (5 bases). This CDR3 region has 14 residues. In germline, CDR1 is SEHNR, CDR2 FQNEAQ (reference sequence). The V gene lost 5 bases and the J gene lost 1 base, with 8 bases spanning the gap. The CDR3 bases are TGTGCCAGCAGCGTTACAGGGAACACCGGGGAGCTGTTTTTT. Amino acid sequence: CASSVTGNTGELFF.